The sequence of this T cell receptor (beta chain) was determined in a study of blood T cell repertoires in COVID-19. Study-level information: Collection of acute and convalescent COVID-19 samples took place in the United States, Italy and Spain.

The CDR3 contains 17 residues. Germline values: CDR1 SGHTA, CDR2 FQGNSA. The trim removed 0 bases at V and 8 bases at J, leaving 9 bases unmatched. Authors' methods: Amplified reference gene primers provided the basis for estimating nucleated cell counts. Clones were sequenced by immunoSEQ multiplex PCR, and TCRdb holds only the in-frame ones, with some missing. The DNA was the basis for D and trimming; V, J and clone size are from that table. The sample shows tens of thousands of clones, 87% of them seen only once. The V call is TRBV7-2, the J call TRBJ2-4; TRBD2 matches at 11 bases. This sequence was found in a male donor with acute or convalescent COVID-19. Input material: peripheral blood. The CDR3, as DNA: TGTGCCAGCAGCTTAGCGTTTAGCGGGGGGGCCGTACACATTCAGTACTTC. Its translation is CASSLAFSGGAVHIQYF.